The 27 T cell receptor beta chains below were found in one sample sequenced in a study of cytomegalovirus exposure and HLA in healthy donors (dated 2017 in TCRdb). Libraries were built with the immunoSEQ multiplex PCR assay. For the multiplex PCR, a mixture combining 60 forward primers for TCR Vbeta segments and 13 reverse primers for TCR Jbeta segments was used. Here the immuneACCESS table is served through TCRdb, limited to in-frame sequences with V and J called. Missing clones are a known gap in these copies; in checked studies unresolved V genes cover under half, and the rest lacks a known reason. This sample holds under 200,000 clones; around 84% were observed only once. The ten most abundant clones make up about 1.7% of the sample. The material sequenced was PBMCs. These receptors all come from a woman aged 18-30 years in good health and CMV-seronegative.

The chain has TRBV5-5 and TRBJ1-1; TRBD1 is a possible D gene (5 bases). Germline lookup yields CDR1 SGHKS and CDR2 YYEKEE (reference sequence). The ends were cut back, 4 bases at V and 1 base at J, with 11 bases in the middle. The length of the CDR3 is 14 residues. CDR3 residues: CASSALRENTEAFF. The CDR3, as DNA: TGTGCCAGCAGCGCACTCAGGGAGAACACTGAAGCTTTCTTT.

The CDR3 bases are TGTGCCAGCTCACCAGACGGGTCTCAGCCCCAGCATTTT. Amino acids: CASSPDGSQPQHF. V gene TRBV18 combines with J gene TRBJ1-5; unclear D gene. The CDR3 has 13 residues. Germline lookup yields CDR1 KGHSH and CDR2 LQKENI. Trimming cost V 2 bases and J 6 bases, with 8 bases left between them.

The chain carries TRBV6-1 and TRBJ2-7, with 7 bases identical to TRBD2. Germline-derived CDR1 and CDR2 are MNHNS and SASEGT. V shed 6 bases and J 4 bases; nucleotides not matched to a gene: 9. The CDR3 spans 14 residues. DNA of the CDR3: TGTGCCAGCAGCCGGACTAGTCTCGGGTACGAGCAGTACTTC. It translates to CASSRTSLGYEQYF.

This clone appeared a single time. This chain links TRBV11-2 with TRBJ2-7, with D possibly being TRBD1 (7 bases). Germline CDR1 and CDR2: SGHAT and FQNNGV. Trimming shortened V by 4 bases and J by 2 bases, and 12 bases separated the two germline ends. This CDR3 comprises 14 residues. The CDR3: CASSSGGSTYEQYF. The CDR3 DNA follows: TGTGCCAGCAGCTCAGGGGGGTCCACCTACGAGCAGTACTTC. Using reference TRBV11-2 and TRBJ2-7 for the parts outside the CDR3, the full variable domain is EAGVAQSPRYKIIEKRQSVAFWCNPISGHATLYWYQQILGQGPKLLIQFQNNGVVDDSQLPKDRFSAERLKGVDSTLKIQPAKLEDSAVYLCASSSGGSTYEQYFGPGTRLTVT.

Here the CDR3 reads CASRYRRNTEAFF. As DNA, the CDR3 is TGTGCCAGCAGATACAGGCGGAACACTGAAGCTTTCTTT. This rearrangement joins TRBV28 to TRBJ1-1, with D tentatively TRBD1 (5 bases). The germline gives CDR1 MDHEN, CDR2 SYDVKM. CDR3 length equals 13 residues. V was trimmed by 6 bases and J by 1 base, leaving 9 bases between them.

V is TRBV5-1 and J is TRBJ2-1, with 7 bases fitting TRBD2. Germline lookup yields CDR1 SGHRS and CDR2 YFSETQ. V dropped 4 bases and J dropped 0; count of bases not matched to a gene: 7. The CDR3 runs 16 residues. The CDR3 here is CASSHSLAYSYNEQFF. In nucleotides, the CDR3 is TGCGCCAGCAGCCACTCACTAGCGTACTCCTACAATGAGCAGTTCTTC.

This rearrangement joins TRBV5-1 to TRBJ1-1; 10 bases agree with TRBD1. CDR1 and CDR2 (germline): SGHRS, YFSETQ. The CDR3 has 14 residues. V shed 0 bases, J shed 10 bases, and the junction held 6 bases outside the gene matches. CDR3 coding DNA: TGCGCCAGCAGCTTGGAGGGGGACAGGGGTTTAGCTTTCTTT. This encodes CASSLEGDRGLAFF.

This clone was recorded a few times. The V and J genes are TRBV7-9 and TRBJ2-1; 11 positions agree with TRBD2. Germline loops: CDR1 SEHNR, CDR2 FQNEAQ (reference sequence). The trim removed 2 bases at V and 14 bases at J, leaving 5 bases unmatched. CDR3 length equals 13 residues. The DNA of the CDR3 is TGTGCCAGCAGCTTATTAGCGGGAGGGCCAGAGTTCTTC. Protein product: CASSLLAGGPEFF.

Here the CDR3 reads CASSPYQTPTGAGGELFF. In DNA form, the CDR3 reads TGTGCCAGCAGTCCGTACCAAACCCCAACAGGGGCGGGCGGGGAGCTGTTTTTT. The V and J genes are TRBV27 and TRBJ2-2; TRBD1 matches 7 bases. The CDR3 loop spans 18 amino acids. The trim removed 5 bases at V and 7 bases at J, leaving 19 bases unmatched. The germline V gene has CDR1 MNHEY and CDR2 SMNVEV (reference sequence).

In nucleotides, the CDR3 is TGTGCCAGCAGCTTCCGCGGGCCCGGGAGGGGGCTTGATGAAGCTTTCTTT. This sequence encodes CASSFRGPGRGLDEAFF. This chain links TRBV7-9 with TRBJ1-1, with TRBD1 matching over 7 bases. The CDR3 is made up of 17 amino acids. Germline CDR1 SEHNR, CDR2 FQNEAQ (reference sequence). V was pared by 3 bases and J by 7 bases, with 17 bases of the junction left unmatched.

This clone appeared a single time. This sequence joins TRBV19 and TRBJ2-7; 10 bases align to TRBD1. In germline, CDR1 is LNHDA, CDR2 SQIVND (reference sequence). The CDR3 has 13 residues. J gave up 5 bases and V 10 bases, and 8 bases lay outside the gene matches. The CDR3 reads CATQSGQGDEQYF. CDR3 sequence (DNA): TGTGCCACCCAGTCCGGACAGGGGGACGAGCAGTACTTC. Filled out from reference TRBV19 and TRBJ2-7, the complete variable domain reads DGGITQSPKYLFRKEGQNVTLSCEQNLNHDAMYWYRQDPGQGLRLIYYSQIVNDFQKGDIAEGYSVSREKKESFPLTVTSAQKNPTAFYLCATQSGQGDEQYFGPGTRLTVT.

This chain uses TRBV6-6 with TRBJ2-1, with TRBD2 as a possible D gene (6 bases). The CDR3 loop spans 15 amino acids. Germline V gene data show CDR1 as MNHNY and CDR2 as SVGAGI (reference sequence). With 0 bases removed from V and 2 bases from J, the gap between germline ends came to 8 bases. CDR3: CASSYSWEAYNEQFF. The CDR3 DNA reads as TGTGCCAGCAGTTACTCGTGGGAGGCCTACAATGAGCAGTTCTTC.

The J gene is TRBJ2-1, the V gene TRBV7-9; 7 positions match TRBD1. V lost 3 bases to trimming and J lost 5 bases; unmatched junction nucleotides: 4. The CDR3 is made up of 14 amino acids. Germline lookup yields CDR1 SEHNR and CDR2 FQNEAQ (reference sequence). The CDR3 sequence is CASSFGTAHNEQFF. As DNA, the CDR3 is TGTGCCAGCAGCTTCGGGACAGCCCACAATGAGCAGTTCTTC.

The CDR3 DNA reads TGCGCCAGCAGCCTAAGGACAGCCCCCTCCGGAAACATTCAGTACTTC. This encodes CASSLRTAPSGNIQYF. The rearrangement links TRBV4-1 to TRBJ2-4; tentatively, D is TRBD1 (6 bases). Trimming shortened V by 4 bases and J by 6 bases, and 19 bases separated the two germline ends. Germline CDR1 reads MGHRA; CDR2 reads YSYEKL. The CDR3 runs to 16 residues.

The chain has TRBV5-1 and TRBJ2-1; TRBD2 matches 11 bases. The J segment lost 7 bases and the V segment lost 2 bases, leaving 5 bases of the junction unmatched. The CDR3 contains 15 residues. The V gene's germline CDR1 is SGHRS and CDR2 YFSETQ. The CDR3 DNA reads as TGCGCCAGCAGCTTACTAGCGGGAGAATGGAATGAGCAGTTCTTC. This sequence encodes CASSLLAGEWNEQFF. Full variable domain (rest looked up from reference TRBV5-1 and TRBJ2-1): KAGVTQTPRYLIKTRGQQVTLSCSPISGHRSVSWYQQTPGQGLQFLFEYFSETQRNKGNFPGRFSGRQFSNSRSEMNVSTLELGDSALYLCASSLLAGEWNEQFFGPGTRLTVL.

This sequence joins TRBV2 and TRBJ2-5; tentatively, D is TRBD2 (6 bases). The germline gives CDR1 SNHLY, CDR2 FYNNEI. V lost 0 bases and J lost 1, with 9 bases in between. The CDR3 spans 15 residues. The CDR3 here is CASSEARGVQETQYF. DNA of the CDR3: TGTGCCAGCAGTGAAGCGCGGGGTGTCCAAGAGACCCAGTACTTC.

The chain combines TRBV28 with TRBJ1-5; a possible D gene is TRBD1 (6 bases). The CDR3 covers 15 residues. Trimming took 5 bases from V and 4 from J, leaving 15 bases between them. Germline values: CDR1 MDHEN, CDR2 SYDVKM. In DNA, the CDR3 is TGTGCCAGCAGTACGCCTGAGGACAGAAATCAGCCCCAGCATTTT. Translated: CASSTPEDRNQPQHF.

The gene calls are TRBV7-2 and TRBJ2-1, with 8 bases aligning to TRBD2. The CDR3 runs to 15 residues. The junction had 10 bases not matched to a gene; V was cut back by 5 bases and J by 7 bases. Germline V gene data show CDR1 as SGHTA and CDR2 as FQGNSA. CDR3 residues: CASSPGGRLENEQFF. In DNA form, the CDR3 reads TGTGCCAGCAGCCCCGGCGGGAGGCTTGAAAATGAGCAGTTCTTC.

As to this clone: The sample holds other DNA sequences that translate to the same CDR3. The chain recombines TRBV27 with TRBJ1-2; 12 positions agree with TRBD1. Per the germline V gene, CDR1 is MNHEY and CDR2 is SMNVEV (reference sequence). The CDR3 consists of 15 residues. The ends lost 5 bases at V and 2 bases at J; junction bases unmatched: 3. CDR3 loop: CASSPGTGGNYGYTF. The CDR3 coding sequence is TGTGCCAGCAGTCCCGGGACAGGGGGCAACTATGGCTACACCTTC.

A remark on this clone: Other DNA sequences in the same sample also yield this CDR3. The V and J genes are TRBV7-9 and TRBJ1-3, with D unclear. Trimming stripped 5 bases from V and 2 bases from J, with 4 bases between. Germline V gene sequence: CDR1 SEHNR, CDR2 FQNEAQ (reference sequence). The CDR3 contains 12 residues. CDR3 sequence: CASSLTGNTIYF. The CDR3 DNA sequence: TGTGCCAGCAGCCTTACTGGAAACACCATATATTTT.

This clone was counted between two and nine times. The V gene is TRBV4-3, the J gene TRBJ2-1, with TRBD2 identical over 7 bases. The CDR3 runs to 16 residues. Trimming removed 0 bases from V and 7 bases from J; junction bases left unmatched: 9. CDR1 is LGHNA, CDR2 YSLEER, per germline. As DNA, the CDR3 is TGCGCCAGCAGCCAAGATCGGCCTAGCGGCCTTAATGAGCAGTTCTTC. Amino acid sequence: CASSQDRPSGLNEQFF.

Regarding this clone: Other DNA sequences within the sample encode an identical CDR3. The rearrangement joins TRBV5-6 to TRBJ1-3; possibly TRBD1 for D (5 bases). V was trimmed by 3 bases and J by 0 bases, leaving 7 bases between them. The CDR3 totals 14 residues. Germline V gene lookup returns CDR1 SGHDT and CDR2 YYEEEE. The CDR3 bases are TGTGCCAGCAGCTGGGGGGGCTCTGGAAACACCATATATTTT. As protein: CASSWGGSGNTIYF.

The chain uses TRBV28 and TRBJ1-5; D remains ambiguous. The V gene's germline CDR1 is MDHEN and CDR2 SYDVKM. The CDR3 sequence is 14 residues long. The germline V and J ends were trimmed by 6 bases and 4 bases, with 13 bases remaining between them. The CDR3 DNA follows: TGTGCCAGCAGCCCCGGACTGCAGAATCAGCCCCAGCATTTT. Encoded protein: CASSPGLQNQPQHF.

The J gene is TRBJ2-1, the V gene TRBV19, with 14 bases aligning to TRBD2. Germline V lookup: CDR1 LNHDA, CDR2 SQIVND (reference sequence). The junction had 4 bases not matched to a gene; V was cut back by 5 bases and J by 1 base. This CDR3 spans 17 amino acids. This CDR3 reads CASSSGLAGGSYNEQFF. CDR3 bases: TGTGCCAGTAGTTCAGGACTAGCGGGAGGTTCCTACAATGAGCAGTTCTTC.

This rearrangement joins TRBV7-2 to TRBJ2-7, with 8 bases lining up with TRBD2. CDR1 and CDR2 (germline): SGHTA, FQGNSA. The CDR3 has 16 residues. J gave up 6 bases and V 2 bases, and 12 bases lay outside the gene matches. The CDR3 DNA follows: TGTGCCAGCAGCTTAACGGGGCTAGCGGGCGTCTCCGAGCAGTACTTC. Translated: CASSLTGLAGVSEQYF. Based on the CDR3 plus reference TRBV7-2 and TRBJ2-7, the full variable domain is GAGVSQSPSNKVTEKGKDVELRCDPISGHTALYWYRQSLGQGLEFLIYFQGNSAPDKSGLPSDRFSAERTGGSVSTLTIQRTQQEDSAVYLCASSLTGLAGVSEQYFGPGTRLTVT.

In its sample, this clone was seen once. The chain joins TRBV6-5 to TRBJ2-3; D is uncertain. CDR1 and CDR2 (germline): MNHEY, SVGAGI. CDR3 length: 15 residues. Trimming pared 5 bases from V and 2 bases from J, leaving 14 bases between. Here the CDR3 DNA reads TGTGCCAGCAGTACCGTGGGCATCTCCACAGATACGCAGTATTTT. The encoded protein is CASSTVGISTDTQYF.

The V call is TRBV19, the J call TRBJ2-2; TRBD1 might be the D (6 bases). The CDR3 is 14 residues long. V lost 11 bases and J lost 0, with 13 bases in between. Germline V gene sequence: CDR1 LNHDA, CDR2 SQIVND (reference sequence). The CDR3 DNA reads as TGTGCCGTACCCAACAGGGCGAACACCGGGGAGCTGTTTTTT. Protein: CAVPNRANTGELFF. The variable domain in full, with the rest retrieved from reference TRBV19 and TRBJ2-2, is DGGITQSPKYLFRKEGQNVTLSCEQNLNHDAMYWYRQDPGQGLRLIYYSQIVNDFQKGDIAEGYSVSREKKESFPLTVTSAQKNPTAFYLCAVPNRANTGELFFGEGSRLTVL.